This T cell receptor (beta chain) comes out of a study of T-cell memory formation after mild COVID-19. Study-wide results and caveats: From day 15 to 85, contracting clones were balanced between CD4 and CD8, whereas later expanders leaned toward CD4+. CD4+ contracting clones were found mainly in CM and EM, and CD8+ ones in EMRA.

It was 5'RACE with constant-segment primers that produced the TCR alpha and TCR beta cDNA libraries, which carried sample barcodes and UMIs. TCRdb re-derived calls from the 5' RACE reads in MiXCR, one entry per CDR3 protein. The sample lists 150,000 to 200,000 distinct CDR3 sequences; approximately 14% were seen once. V lost 5 bases, J lost 2 bases, and 6 bases stayed unmatched. The CDR3 is 14 residues long. From germline, CDR1 is MNHEY and CDR2 SMNVEV (reference sequence). Worth noting for this clonotype: Its target is not known.

Material for sequencing was PBMCs or a T cell subset sorted from them (not recorded which). The gene calls are TRBV27 and TRBJ2-7; 7 bases agree with TRBD1. The receptor comes from an adult woman who had mild COVID-19 (a few samples of this study predate the infection). Cell type and time point are not known. Here the CDR3 DNA reads TGTGCCAGCAGTCCTCATACAGGGGCCTACGAGCAGTACTTC. This sequence encodes CASSPHTGAYEQYF.